A selection of T cell receptor beta chains follows, all from one sample in a study of cytomegalovirus exposure and HLA in healthy donors. Method: immunoSEQ multiplex PCR; TCRdb's copy keeps in-frame clones and lacks some. The sample yields over 200,000 clones, 90% seen once. The specimen sequenced was PBMCs. The receptors derive from a woman aged 18-29 years in good health and CMV-seronegative. CDR3s include the opening cysteine and the closing phenylalanine or tryptophan. The D gene is left open where the match is weak. Not all rows give a size; the values are once, few, many and, for expanded clones, a class.

cdr3_nt	cdr3_aa	clone_size	v_call	j_call	d_call
TGTGCCAGCAGCCCGGACAGTAATGAGCAGTTCTTC	CASSPDSNEQFF	-	TRBV6-5	TRBJ2-1	-
TGTGCCAGCAGCTCTGGGAGCGGGACTGACGAGCAGTACTTC	CASSSGSGTDEQYF	few	TRBV5-6	TRBJ2-7	TRBD2
TGTGCCAGCCGCCCGGGGTGGACTAGCGGGGAGCAAGAGACCCAGTACTTC	CASRPGWTSGEQETQYF	-	TRBV18	TRBJ2-5	TRBD2
TGTGCCAGTAGTAGAGGCATGAACACTGAAGCTTTCTTT	CASSRGMNTEAFF	-	TRBV19	TRBJ1-1	-
TGTGCCAGCAGTGAAAGGACAGGGGGACAATATAGCAATCAGCCCCAGCATTTT	CASSERTGGQYSNQPQHF	-	TRBV2	TRBJ1-5	TRBD1
TGCGCCAGCAGCCCTGGGGACAGGGGTGCAGATACGCAGTATTTT	CASSPGDRGADTQYF	-	TRBV5-1	TRBJ2-3	TRBD1
TGCGCCAGCAGCCAAGGCTCAGGGTTCAACTATGGCTACACCTTC	CASSQGSGFNYGYTF	few	TRBV5-1	TRBJ1-2	-
TGTGCCAGCAGCCAATCTCGACAGGGGACCAACTATGGCTACACCTTC	CASSQSRQGTNYGYTF	-	TRBV16	TRBJ1-2	TRBD1
TGCAGCGTTCCCCTCGGACATGCCCAGTACTTC	CSVPLGHAQYF	-	TRBV29-1	TRBJ2-5	-
TGTGCCAGCAGTGCCGGACAGGGTTACACTGAAGCTTTCTTT	CASSAGQGYTEAFF	once	TRBV6-1	TRBJ1-1	TRBD1
TGTGCCAGCCTAGGGGGCCCCAGGGAGACCCAGTACTTC	CASLGGPRETQYF	-	TRBV2	TRBJ2-5	TRBD1
TGTGCCAGCAGCGTAGGGACAGGGGTAAATCAGCCCCAGCATTTT	CASSVGTGVNQPQHF	-	TRBV6-5	TRBJ1-5	TRBD1
TGTGCCAGCAGCCCAGGGCCCGATGGCACTGAAGCTTTCTTT	CASSPGPDGTEAFF	-	TRBV9	TRBJ1-1	-
TGTGCCAGCAGCTTATATCCACAGGGCCTTCGAGAAAAACTGTTTTTT	CASSLYPQGLREKLFF	-	TRBV7-9	TRBJ1-4	-
TGTGCCAGCAACCTAGCGGGGGGCTACAATGAGCAGTTCTTC	CASNLAGGYNEQFF	once	TRBV27	TRBJ2-1	TRBD2
TGTGCCAGCAGTTTAAGAGACAGGGTGTCTATGGATGAGCAGTTCTTC	CASSLRDRVSMDEQFF	once	TRBV27	TRBJ2-1	TRBD1
TGTGCCAGCAGTTACTCTAACAGGGTAGGCAATCAGCCCCAGCATTTT	CASSYSNRVGNQPQHF	-	TRBV6-6	TRBJ1-5	-
TGCAGCGTTGGTGTGGACTTGAATCGGGGGGGCTACACCTTC	CSVGVDLNRGGYTF	-	TRBV29-1	TRBJ1-2	-
TGTGCCAGCAGCTTCAACAGGGGGCTGAGAAACACCATATATTTT	CASSFNRGLRNTIYF	once	TRBV7-9	TRBJ1-3	TRBD1
TGCGCCAGCAGCCAAGGGGGCGTGGTCGCGGGGTTTAATGAGCAGTTCTTC	CASSQGGVVAGFNEQFF	-	TRBV4-3	TRBJ2-1	-
TGTGCCAGCAGTTTCAGCCCGACAGGGTGGACTAGCAATGTAGGAAACATTCAGTACTTC	CASSFSPTGWTSNVGNIQYF	-	TRBV27	TRBJ2-4	-
TGTGCCAGCAGTGAGCCTAGCGGGGGCTACAATGAGCAGTTCTTC	CASSEPSGGYNEQFF	-	TRBV6-1	TRBJ2-1	TRBD2
TGTGCCAGCAGCTGGACAAGGACAGGGGAGTACGAGACCCAGTACTTC	CASSWTRTGEYETQYF	-	TRBV11-2	TRBJ2-5	TRBD1
TGTGCCAGCAGTTCCGGGACTAGCGGGGGGGGTTCTAGGGCCAAAAACATTCAGTACTTC	CASSSGTSGGGSRAKNIQYF	-	TRBV5-4	TRBJ2-4	TRBD2
TGTGCCAGCAGTTTGAGGGGGGGTCTCAATGAGCAGTTCTTC	CASSLRGGLNEQFF	-	TRBV27	TRBJ2-1	-
TGTGCCACCAGCAGCCAGGACAGGGGCTTTTTAGAATATGGCTACACCTTC	CATSSQDRGFLEYGYTF	-	TRBV15	TRBJ1-2	TRBD1
TGTGCCAGCAGCCAAGTTATGCCCGTAGCTGGGGCCAACGTCCTGACTTTC	CASSQVMPVAGANVLTF	-	TRBV4-2	TRBJ2-6	-
TGTGCCAGCGGAGGGGTCATCTACAATGAGCAGTTCTTC	CASGGVIYNEQFF	-	TRBV14	TRBJ2-1	-
TGCGCCAGCAGCCCCGGGACTAGCGGCACAGATACGCAGTATTTT	CASSPGTSGTDTQYF	-	TRBV5-1	TRBJ2-3	TRBD2
TGTGCCAGCAGCTTTACTAGCGGGATCGGAGAGACCCAGTACTTC	CASSFTSGIGETQYF	-	TRBV7-9	TRBJ2-5	TRBD2
TGTGCCTGGATATACTCCGCGAACACTGAAGCTTTCTTT	CAWIYSANTEAFF	-	TRBV30	TRBJ1-1	-
TGCGCCAGCAGCTACCCACCCGGGACAATGAACACTGAAGCTTTCTTT	CASSYPPGTMNTEAFF	-	TRBV5-1	TRBJ1-1	-
TGTGCCAGCAGCGTAGGCCCTCCAGGCATGAACACTGAAGCTTTCTTT	CASSVGPPGMNTEAFF	-	TRBV9	TRBJ1-1	-
TGTGCCAGTAGTACCCGGGACACTTTATACGAGCAGTACTTC	CASSTRDTLYEQYF	-	TRBV19	TRBJ2-7	-
TGCGCCAGCAGCTTGGCCGGCCAGGGTCAGGGGAACACTGAAGCTTTCTTT	CASSLAGQGQGNTEAFF	-	TRBV5-1	TRBJ1-1	-
TGTGCCAGCAGCTCACTACCCGAGGCCACTGAAGCTTTCTTT	CASSSLPEATEAFF	few	TRBV7-9	TRBJ1-1	-
TGTGCCAGCAGCTTAAACGGCTACAATGAGCAGTTCTTC	CASSLNGYNEQFF	-	TRBV7-3	TRBJ2-1	-
TGTGCCAGTACCACGACAGGGGGGACTGAAGCTTTCTTT	CASTTTGGTEAFF	-	TRBV19	TRBJ1-1	TRBD1
TGTGCCAGCAGTTTATTTGCAGGGGGCACTGAAGCTTTCTTT	CASSLFAGGTEAFF	-	TRBV27	TRBJ1-1	TRBD1
TGTGCCAGCGGGACAGGGAACTATGGCTACACCTTC	CASGTGNYGYTF	-	TRBV6-1	TRBJ1-2	TRBD1